The 21 T cell receptor beta chains below were found in one sample sequenced in a study of blood T cell repertoires in COVID-19 (dated by TCRdb to 2019 to 2021). Libraries came from the immunoSEQ multiplex PCR assay. Held by TCRdb, this immuneACCESS table contains in-frame sequences only and omits some clones. Under half of the omission traces to an unresolved V gene where checked; the cause of the rest is unknown. Across this sample there are fewer than 150,000 clones, with roughly 86% seen only once. The ten biggest clones cover 10% to 13% of the sample. Sequenced material: peripheral blood. Source of these receptors: a man aged 50 to 59 with active or convalescent COVID-19.

This clone was seen once. CDR3 loop: CASSPKGLAGGREQFF. For the CDR3, the DNA is TGTGCCAGCAGTCCCAAGGGACTAGCGGGAGGGCGGGAGCAGTTCTTC. The chain is built from TRBV14 and TRBJ2-1, with TRBD2 matching over 16 bases. The germline CDR1 and CDR2 sequences are SGHDN and FVKESK. V gave up 6 bases and J gave up 10 bases; unmatched junction bases: 9. The length of the CDR3 is 16 residues.

This chain connects TRBV6-5 to TRBJ2-7; 10 nucleotides match TRBD1. The CDR3 runs 13 residues. Germline loops: CDR1 MNHEY, CDR2 SVGAGI. Trimming removed 4 bases from V and 7 bases from J; junction bases left unmatched: 4. The CDR3 is CASSSGTGAEQYF. CDR3 sequence (DNA): TGTGCCAGCAGTTCCGGGACAGGGGCTGAGCAGTACTTC.

This sequence joins TRBV14 and TRBJ2-3; D is unclear. Germline loops: CDR1 SGHDN, CDR2 FVKESK. Deletions cut 6 bases from V and 0 bases from J, with 13 bases between. The CDR3 totals 15 residues. CDR3 sequence: CASRPQVSSTDTQYF. DNA for the CDR3: TGTGCCAGCAGACCCCAGGTTTCAAGCACAGATACGCAGTATTTT. The whole variable domain, filled in from reference TRBV14 and TRBJ2-3, reads EAGVTQFPSHSVIEKGQTVTLRCDPISGHDNLYWYRRVMGKEIKFLLHFVKESKQDESGMPNNRFLAERTGGTYSTLKVQPAELEDSGVYFCASRPQVSSTDTQYFGPGTRLTVL.

This clone was seen a handful of times. The CDR3 sequence is CASSLAYGSRELFF. DNA for the CDR3: TGTGCCAGCAGCTTAGCATACGGGAGCCGGGAGCTGTTTTTT. The chain carries TRBV7-2 and TRBJ2-2; weak D call: TRBD2 (6 bases). CDR3 length: 14 residues. Germline-derived CDR1 and CDR2 are SGHTA and FQGNSA. With 0 bases removed from V and 9 bases from J, the gap between germline ends came to 11 bases.

In DNA, the CDR3 is TGTGCCACCAGCTGGACAGGGGGCACCTACGAGCAGTACTTC. The encoded protein is CATSWTGGTYEQYF. The chain combines TRBV15 with TRBJ2-7; 11 bases line up with TRBD1. The germline V gene encodes CDR1 LNHNV and CDR2 YYDKDF (reference sequence). This CDR3 has 14 residues. J was trimmed by 2 bases and V by 5 bases; bases with no gene match: 2.

The rearrangement links TRBV19 to TRBJ2-2; D is unclear. Per germline, CDR1 LNHDA and CDR2 SQIVND (reference sequence). The CDR3 totals 14 residues. V was trimmed by 1 base and J by 1 base, leaving 4 bases between them. CDR3 DNA: TGTGCCAGTAGTATAGGACAGAACACCGGGGAGCTGTTTTTT. It is translated as CASSIGQNTGELFF.

This chain joins TRBV7-8 and TRBJ1-4; D might be TRBD1 (5 bases). The CDR3 has 16 residues. Trimming took off 7 bases at V and 3 bases at J, with 18 bases between the two ends. The germline V gene encodes CDR1 SGHVS and CDR2 FQNEAQ. CDR3 coding DNA: TGTGCCAGCACCCTTATCCGCGGGGGAGCTAATGAAAAACTGTTTTTT. This gives the protein CASTLIRGGANEKLFF.

This chain connects TRBV28 to TRBJ2-3, with 11 nucleotides matching TRBD1. Trimming at V came to 7 bases and at J to 5 bases, leaving 8 bases not matched to a gene. Germline CDR1 MDHEN, CDR2 SYDVKM. The CDR3 totals 15 residues. CDR3 amino acids: CASTLRGTGGDTQYF. Here the CDR3 DNA reads TGTGCCAGCACCCTCCGAGGGACAGGGGGAGATACGCAGTATTTT.

J is TRBJ1-4 and V is TRBV19; no clear D gene. V lost 3 bases and J 8 bases, leaving 13 bases between the germline ends. The CDR3 totals 14 residues. Germline V gene data show CDR1 as LNHDA and CDR2 as SQIVND (reference sequence). CDR3 DNA: TGTGCCAGTAGTATCCGAGGGCTTGACGAAAAACTGTTTTTT. It codes for CASSIRGLDEKLFF.

This CDR3 is CASGISGNEQFF. CDR3 DNA sequence: TGTGCTAGTGGCATTAGCGGTAATGAGCAGTTCTTC. V is TRBV12-5 and J is TRBJ2-1; TRBD2 is a possible D gene (6 bases). The ends were cut back, 6 bases at V and 7 bases at J, with 10 bases in the middle. The CDR3 is 12 residues long. CDR1 is LGHNT and CDR2 is FRNRAP in the germline V gene.

V is TRBV5-8 and J is TRBJ1-4; D uncertain. This CDR3 has 15 amino acids. Germline-derived CDR1 and CDR2 are SGHTS and YDEGEE. Trimming cost V 1 base and J 0 bases, with 7 bases left between them. The CDR3 spells CASSLYPATNEKLFF. The CDR3 region has the DNA TGTGCCAGCAGCTTGTATCCTGCAACTAATGAAAAACTGTTTTTT.

V and J are TRBV5-4 and TRBJ1-6; 9 bases line up with TRBD1. J lost 5 bases, V lost 4 bases, and 4 bases had no gene match. This CDR3 region has 15 residues. CDR1 is SGHNT, CDR2 YYREEE, per germline (reference sequence). The CDR3 coding sequence is TGTGCCAGCAGCCCGGACAGGGGTGATAATTCACCCCTCCACTTT. Translation gives CASSPDRGDNSPLHF.

This clone has more than one count but fewer than ten. J is TRBJ2-7 and V is TRBV5-6; TRBD2 matches 12 bases. The V gene end was trimmed by 4 bases and the J gene end by 5 bases; junction bases not matched to a gene: 1. CDR3 size: 13 residues. In germline, CDR1 is SGHDT, CDR2 YYEEEE. The CDR3 coding sequence is TGTGCCAGCAGCGCTAGCGGGAGGGACGAGCAGTACTTC. Encoded protein: CASSASGRDEQYF.

This sequence joins TRBV28 and TRBJ1-2; 8 nucleotides match TRBD1. V lost 5 bases, J lost 7 bases, and 12 bases stayed unmatched. The CDR3 loop spans 15 amino acids. The V gene's germline CDR1 is MDHEN and CDR2 SYDVKM. Here the CDR3 reads CASSLRTGRLRGYTF. Written as DNA, the CDR3 is TGTGCCAGCAGTCTTAGGACAGGGAGGTTGCGTGGCTACACCTTC.

CDR3 nucleotide sequence: TGTGCCAGCAACGGCAGGGGGTTTGGCTACACCTTC. Amino acids: CASNGRGFGYTF. The chain couples TRBV28 to TRBJ1-2, with 7 nucleotides matching TRBD1. The V gene end was trimmed by 7 bases and the J gene end by 7 bases; junction bases not matched to a gene: 6. The CDR3 runs to 12 residues. Germline loops: CDR1 MDHEN, CDR2 SYDVKM.

This chain connects TRBV19 to TRBJ2-2; the match to TRBD1 covers 9 bases. This CDR3 spans 14 amino acids. Germline V lookup: CDR1 LNHDA, CDR2 SQIVND (reference sequence). V gave up 6 bases and J gave up 5 bases; unmatched junction bases: 4. The CDR3 nucleotides read TGTGCCAGTAGAGGACAGGGGAGGACCGGGGAGCTGTTTTTT. Its protein is CASRGQGRTGELFF.

The V call is TRBV7-2, the J call TRBJ1-2; 11 bases are shared with TRBD1. The CDR3 has 15 amino acids. The germline gives CDR1 SGHTA, CDR2 FQGNSA. V gave up 3 bases and J gave up 3 bases; unmatched junction bases: 3. In DNA form, the CDR3 reads TGTGCCAGCAGCTTGGACAGGGGGCGAGACTATGGCTACACCTTC. It codes for CASSLDRGRDYGYTF.

The chain carries TRBV18 and TRBJ2-1; 15 bases align to TRBD2. The CDR3 is 14 residues long. Germline-derived CDR1 and CDR2 are KGHSH and LQKENI. The trim removed 8 bases at V and 7 bases at J, leaving 3 bases unmatched. CDR3: CASRGLAGGNEQFF. The CDR3 DNA reads as TGTGCCAGCCGGGGACTAGCGGGAGGTAATGAGCAGTTCTTC.

This chain joins TRBV7-2 and TRBJ2-1; TRBD2 matches 12 bases. The germline CDR1 and CDR2 sequences are SGHTA and FQGNSA. This CDR3 region has 17 residues. Trimming cost V 4 bases and J 3 bases; bases outside gene matches: 7. The CDR3 DNA is TGTGCCAGCAGCTCTTCACTAGCGGGAGGAATCTACAATGAGCAGTTCTTC. Translated, it gives CASSSSLAGGIYNEQFF.

The gene calls are TRBV19 and TRBJ2-7; weak D call: TRBD2 (7 bases). This CDR3 has 14 amino acids. V was trimmed by 3 bases and J by 2 bases, leaving 11 bases between them. Looked up from germline, CDR1 is LNHDA and CDR2 is SQIVND (reference sequence). CDR3 coding DNA: TGTGCCAGTAGTATGGGAGGGACACCCTACGAGCAGTACTTC. Residues: CASSMGGTPYEQYF.

CDR3 loop: CASSSSGWRGSGGTEAFF. The DNA for the CDR3 is TGTGCCAGCAGTTCATCGGGGTGGAGGGGTTCGGGAGGCACTGAAGCTTTCTTT. The rearrangement uses TRBV27 and TRBJ1-1; TRBD1 is a possible D gene (5 bases). V was clipped by 4 bases and J by 4 bases, with 25 bases between them. Germline CDR1 MNHEY, CDR2 SMNVEV (reference sequence). The CDR3 contains 18 residues.